The rows below give T cell receptor beta chains drawn from one sample of a study of T cell responses to AZD1222 COVID-19 vaccine. TCRdb's table, derived via immunoSEQ multiplex PCR, lists solely in-frame clones and lacks some. The sample has 90,000 to 95,000 clones, about nine tenths seen once. Sequencing used peripheral blood, obtained on day 0 of AZD1222 vaccination. These receptors originate from an adult in good health. Both conserved end residues are part of each CDR3. Each record gives: CDR3 DNA, CDR3 protein, D gene, J gene, V gene. D genes are given only for firm matches.

TGTGCCTGGAGTGTGGTTCCGGGACAGCAGTTCTTC CAWSVVPGQQFF NA TRBJ2-1 TRBV30
TGTGCCAGTAGTTTGCGGGGGAGCTCCTACAATGAGCAGTTCTTC CASSLRGSSYNEQFF TRBD2 TRBJ2-1 TRBV19
TGTGCCAGCAGCCCTGCCGGACAGGGTCATGGCACCGGGGAGCTGTTTTTT CASSPAGQGHGTGELFF TRBD1 TRBJ2-2 TRBV5-4
TGTGCCAGCAGCGACCCGGGGGTAGATACGCAGTATTTT CASSDPGVDTQYF NA TRBJ2-3 TRBV11-2
TGTGCCAGCTCAACGAACAGGGGGCAGGGCAATCAGCCCCAGCATTTT CASSTNRGQGNQPQHF TRBD1 TRBJ1-5 TRBV18
TGTGCCAGTAGTATCCGGGGACTGAGCTCCTACAATGAGCAGTTCTTC CASSIRGLSSYNEQFF NA TRBJ2-1 TRBV19
TGTGCCGCATCGAAACAGGGACAGTATAATTCACCCCTCCACTTT CAASKQGQYNSPLHF TRBD1 TRBJ1-6 TRBV6-6
TGTGCCAGCTCACCAAGTCCAGGGGGAAACTATGGCTACACCTTC CASSPSPGGNYGYTF TRBD1 TRBJ1-2 TRBV18
TGTGCCAGCTCACCACCTCAGGGGGCTAGCTATGGCTACACCTTC CASSPPQGASYGYTF TRBD1 TRBJ1-2 TRBV18
TGCGCCAGCACCCAGACAGAGAACACTGAAGCTTTCTTT CASTQTENTEAFF NA TRBJ1-1 TRBV5-1